The 32 T cell receptor beta chains in this list originate from one sample, sequenced in a study of persistence of HIV-infected CD4 T cells. The immunoSEQ assay was version 4, run in survey mode. Method: immunoSEQ multiplex PCR; TCRdb's copy keeps in-frame clones and lacks some. The sample has 45,000 or so clones; about 85% are singletons. Anti-CD3/anti-CD28 beads served as a nonspecific positive control stimulus. CD4+ T cells upregulating both CD40 ligand and CD69 were sorted as responding cells. Antigens for these TCRs are unknown. The sample in question was CD4+ T cells sorted from PBMCs after approximately 19-hour stimulation, obtained from a patient who received antiretroviral therapy. Receptor source: an adult woman with HIV who was CMV-seropositive.

This chain's CDR3 is CASSGGTGGYEQYF. The CDR3 DNA is TGTGCCAGCAGCGGGGGGACAGGGGGCTACGAGCAGTACTTC. The chain carries TRBV5-5 and TRBJ2-7; the match to TRBD1 covers 11 bases. CDR3 length: 14 amino acids. V dropped 4 bases and J dropped 3; count of bases not matched to a gene: 3. The germline V gene encodes CDR1 SGHKS and CDR2 YYEKEE (reference sequence).

The chain carries TRBV2 and TRBJ2-7, with a weak D call TRBD1 (7 bases). There are 14 residues in the CDR3. CDR1 is SNHLY and CDR2 is FYNNEI in the germline V gene. Trimming removed 2 bases from V and 4 bases from J, with 12 bases in between. CDR3 in DNA: TGTGCCAGCAGTGAATTGGCAGGGGGGTACGAGCAGTACTTC. This translates into CASSELAGGYEQYF.

This clone occurred a few times. The chain recombines TRBV5-1 with TRBJ1-5; perhaps TRBD1 as D (6 bases). The CDR3 runs 13 residues. The germline V gene has CDR1 SGHRS and CDR2 YFSETQ. V was clipped by 4 bases and J by 4 bases, with 9 bases between them. In DNA form, the CDR3 reads TGCGCCAGCAGCACCACAGGGAATCAGCCCCAGCATTTT. It yields the protein CASSTTGNQPQHF.

This rearrangement joins TRBV30 to TRBJ1-5; 8 nucleotides agree with TRBD1. CDR1 and CDR2 from the germline V gene are GTSNPN and SVGIG (reference sequence). This CDR3 comprises 15 residues. Trimming at V came to 3 bases and at J to 9 bases, leaving 13 bases not matched to a gene. In DNA form, the CDR3 reads TGTGCCTGGAGGGATAGGACAGGGCAATCGGGGCCCCAGCATTTT. Translation: CAWRDRTGQSGPQHF.

This chain links TRBV5-1 with TRBJ1-1; possible D gene TRBD1, 6 bases. CDR3 size: 16 residues. Germline CDR1 reads SGHRS; CDR2 reads YFSETQ. Trimming pared 0 bases from V and 0 bases from J, leaving 12 bases between. Here the CDR3 reads CASSLGGRGVNTEAFF. CDR3 sequence (DNA): TGCGCCAGCAGCTTGGGAGGGAGGGGGGTGAACACTGAAGCTTTCTTT. Supplemented by reference TRBV5-1 and TRBJ1-1, the full variable domain reads KAGVTQTPRYLIKTRGQQVTLSCSPISGHRSVSWYQQTPGQGLQFLFEYFSETQRNKGNFPGRFSGRQFSNSRSEMNVSTLELGDSALYLCASSLGGRGVNTEAFFGQGTRLTVV.

The chain is built from TRBV27 and TRBJ1-1; D uncertain. The V end was cut by 5 bases, the J end by 1 base, with 11 bases between. The CDR3 covers 14 residues. Germline-derived CDR1 and CDR2 are MNHEY and SMNVEV (reference sequence). The DNA of the CDR3 is TGTGCCAGCAGTCTAGCCTACAAGAACACTGAAGCTTTCTTT. It specifies CASSLAYKNTEAFF.

The rearrangement joins TRBV2 to TRBJ2-3; no reliable D call. The ends were cut back, 6 bases at V and 4 bases at J, with 17 bases in the middle. The CDR3 is 15 amino acids. The germline V gene has CDR1 SNHLY and CDR2 FYNNEI. The chain's CDR3 is CASSDHAPSADTQYF. For the CDR3, the DNA is TGTGCCAGCAGCGATCACGCCCCCTCCGCAGATACGCAGTATTTT.

J is TRBJ2-7 and V is TRBV10-2, with 11 bases fitting TRBD2. J gave up 7 bases and V 1 base, and 9 bases lay outside the gene matches. Germline V lookup: CDR1 WSHSY, CDR2 SAAADI. This CDR3 is built from 16 residues. CDR3: CASSEWIAGGYREQYF. CDR3 in DNA: TGCGCCAGCAGTGAGTGGATAGCGGGGGGGTATCGGGAGCAGTACTTC.

The V gene is TRBV6-6, the J gene TRBJ2-7; D remains unclear. From germline, CDR1 is MNHNY and CDR2 SVGAGI (reference sequence). The CDR3 sequence is 13 residues long. Trimming removed 3 bases at V and 0 bases at J, with 6 bases between. CDR3 in amino acids: CASSYTVSYEQYF. The CDR3 DNA sequence: TGTGCCAGCAGTTATACAGTCTCCTACGAGCAGTACTTC.

The chain combines TRBV5-4 with TRBJ1-6, with D possibly TRBD1 on 5 matching bases. The V end was cut by 2 bases, the J end by 12 bases, with 15 bases between. The CDR3 is 14 residues long. Germline V CDR1 and CDR2: SGHNT, YYREEE (reference sequence). CDR3 loop: CASSFLTDGGPLHF. The CDR3 bases are TGTGCCAGCAGCTTTCTGACAGACGGCGGACCCCTCCACTTT.

The chain uses TRBV30 and TRBJ2-1; 7 bases are shared with TRBD1. Germline V gives CDR1 GTSNPN, CDR2 SVGIG (reference sequence). V shed 1 base and J 6 bases; nucleotides not matched to a gene: 0. The CDR3 has 12 amino acids. The CDR3 loop reads CAWSDRGNEQFF. DNA of the CDR3: TGTGCCTGGAGTGACAGGGGCAATGAGCAGTTCTTC.

The chain carries TRBV6-5 and TRBJ1-5, with D possibly matching TRBD1 (5 bases). Germline V lookup: CDR1 MNHEY, CDR2 SVGAGI. V shed 5 bases and J shed 3 bases, with 8 bases lying between them. The CDR3 consists of 13 residues. The CDR3 coding sequence is TGTGCCAGCAGTCAGGGACTCAATCAGCCCCAGCATTTT. Encoded protein: CASSQGLNQPQHF.

The chain uses TRBV24-1 and TRBJ2-2, with 8 bases fitting TRBD1. The length of the CDR3 is 16 residues. Germline V gene sequence: CDR1 KGHDR, CDR2 SFDVKD. Germline trimming cut 2 bases from V and 5 bases from J; bases unmatched to any gene: 6. The CDR3 loop reads CATSDSDRGVTGELFF. CDR3 DNA sequence: TGTGCCACCAGTGATTCCGACAGGGGTGTGACCGGGGAGCTGTTTTTT.

The gene calls are TRBV12-3 or TRBV12-4 and TRBJ1-2; TRBD1 matches at 8 bases. The CDR3 has 13 amino acids. The V and J ends lost 6 bases and 6 bases, in that order; junction bases with no gene match: 6. Written as DNA, the CDR3 is TGTGCCAGCAGCAGGACAGGGAACCATGGCTACACCTTC. Translated: CASSRTGNHGYTF.

CDR3 region: CASLTGDRTGELFF. As DNA, the CDR3 is TGTGCCAGTCTGACAGGGGACCGCACCGGGGAGCTGTTTTTT. V and J are TRBV19 and TRBJ2-2; 8 nucleotides align to TRBD1. V was clipped by 8 bases and J by 4 bases; unmatched bases: 6. The CDR3 is made up of 14 amino acids. Germline V CDR1 and CDR2: LNHDA, SQIVND (reference sequence).

In this sample, this clone turned up once. V usage is TRBV4-1 and J usage is TRBJ2-1; D is uncertain. Trimming took 0 bases from V and 6 from J, leaving 9 bases between them. The CDR3 totals 14 residues. Germline CDR1 reads MGHRA; CDR2 reads YSYEKL. This CDR3 reads CASSQDHSLNEQFF. The CDR3 DNA is TGCGCCAGCAGCCAAGACCACAGCCTCAATGAGCAGTTCTTC.

The chain couples TRBV24-1 to TRBJ1-5; TRBD1 is a possible D gene (5 bases). The CDR3 runs to 16 residues. V was pared by 3 bases and J by 0 bases, with 11 bases between. In germline, CDR1 is KGHDR, CDR2 SFDVKD. CDR3 region: CATSDTAGLSNQPQHF. The CDR3 DNA reads as TGTGCCACCAGTGATACCGCGGGACTTAGCAATCAGCCCCAGCATTTT.

The rearrangement joins TRBV4-2 to TRBJ2-3; no clear D gene. The CDR3 loop spans 15 amino acids. Germline V gene sequence: CDR1 LGHNA, CDR2 YNFKEQ. Trimming left V 0 bases short and J 1 base short, with 8 bases between. The CDR3 spells CASSQEMDGTDTQYF. DNA of the CDR3: TGTGCCAGCAGCCAAGAGATGGACGGCACAGATACGCAGTATTTT.

CDR3 residues: CASSLVGNQPQHF. The DNA for the CDR3 is TGCGCCAGCAGCTTAGTTGGCAATCAGCCCCAGCATTTT. V usage is TRBV5-1 and J usage is TRBJ1-5; D not resolved. Trimming took 2 bases from V and 2 from J, leaving 5 bases between them. The V gene's germline CDR1 is SGHRS and CDR2 YFSETQ. This CDR3 is built from 13 residues.

V gene TRBV15 combines with J gene TRBJ1-4; D is unresolved. V was cut by 0 bases and J by 5 bases, with 19 bases left in between. The CDR3 runs 18 residues. CDR1 is LNHNV and CDR2 is YYDKDF in the germline V gene (reference sequence). The CDR3 spells CATSRDRASGIRNEKLFF. Here the CDR3 DNA reads TGTGCCACCAGCAGAGATCGAGCGTCTGGGATTCGCAATGAAAAACTGTTTTTT.

V and J are TRBV5-1 and TRBJ2-3; tentative D call: TRBD2 (6 bases). This CDR3 region has 13 residues. Germline V CDR1 and CDR2: SGHRS, YFSETQ. V lost 3 bases, J lost 4 bases, and 9 bases lay in between. CDR3 sequence (DNA): TGCGCCAGCAGCTCCTGGGGGGCAGATACGCAGTATTTT. This codes for CASSSWGADTQYF.

V usage is TRBV19 and J usage is TRBJ1-6; 7 bases are shared with TRBD1. The CDR3 length is 17 residues. V was clipped by 9 bases and J by 12 bases; unmatched bases: 23. CDR1 and CDR2 from the germline V gene are LNHDA and SQIVND (reference sequence). The CDR3 loop reads CARDCMNRGLGGVPLHF. As DNA, the CDR3 is TGTGCCAGGGATTGTATGAACAGGGGTCTAGGGGGGGTACCCCTCCACTTT.

CDR3 region: CASSRRDRSSYNSPLHF. The CDR3, as DNA: TGTGCCAGCAGCCGACGGGACAGGAGCTCCTATAATTCACCCCTCCACTTT. The rearrangement links TRBV13 to TRBJ1-6; 8 nucleotides match TRBD1. V dropped 5 bases and J dropped 0; count of bases not matched to a gene: 6. Germline V gene sequence: CDR1 PRHDT, CDR2 FYEKMQ (reference sequence). The CDR3 spans 17 residues.

The chain couples TRBV2 to TRBJ1-5, with 7 bases fitting TRBD1. V lost 6 bases and J lost 2; bases outside the gene matches: 7. Germline lookup yields CDR1 SNHLY and CDR2 FYNNEI. The CDR3 spans 15 residues. The CDR3 here is CASRGTVEGNQPQHF. CDR3 DNA: TGTGCCAGCAGGGGGACAGTCGAGGGCAATCAGCCCCAGCATTTT.

The V call is TRBV6-5, the J call TRBJ1-1; D is possibly TRBD1 (6 bases). Trimming shortened V by 4 bases and J by 6 bases, and 18 bases separated the two germline ends. The CDR3 has 15 residues. CDR1 is MNHEY, CDR2 SVGAGI, per germline. This CDR3 is CASSFPQGFRAEAFF. In nucleotides, the CDR3 is TGTGCCAGCAGTTTCCCCCAGGGGTTCAGGGCTGAAGCTTTCTTT.

The chain joins TRBV6-2 or TRBV6-3 to TRBJ1-5; D perhaps matches TRBD1 (5 bases). Trimming took 3 bases from V and 7 from J, leaving 13 bases between them. This CDR3 has 14 amino acids. Germline V gene sequence: CDR1 MNHEY, CDR2 SVGEGT. The CDR3 here is CASSYVGPGQPQHF. The DNA of the CDR3 is TGTGCCAGCAGTTATGTGGGACCCGGACAGCCCCAGCATTTT.

The chain links TRBV2 to TRBJ2-3; 9 nucleotides agree with TRBD2. V shed 5 bases and J 0 bases; nucleotides not matched to a gene: 0. Germline V gene sequence: CDR1 SNHLY, CDR2 FYNNEI. CDR3 length equals 14 residues. The CDR3 here is CASSTSGSTDTQYF. The DNA of the CDR3 is TGTGCCAGCAGTACTAGCGGGAGCACAGATACGCAGTATTTT.

The chain recombines TRBV19 with TRBJ1-1, with D perhaps TRBD1 (5 bases). This CDR3 comprises 13 residues. The germline V gene encodes CDR1 LNHDA and CDR2 SQIVND (reference sequence). V was cut by 5 bases and J by 5 bases, with 12 bases left in between. CDR3 nucleotides: TGTGCCAGTAGTCGGGGGGATGGAACTGAAGCTTTCTTT. Amino acids: CASSRGDGTEAFF.

The chain employs TRBV4-1 and TRBJ2-5; 11 bases match TRBD2. Germline trimming cut 4 bases from V and 2 bases from J; bases unmatched to any gene: 3. The germline V gene has CDR1 MGHRA and CDR2 YSYEKL. CDR3 size: 15 residues. Written as DNA, the CDR3 is TGCGCCAGCAGCCCTAGCGGGGGGACTCAAGAGACCCAGTACTTC. Amino acids: CASSPSGGTQETQYF.

This clone was found once. This chain connects TRBV10-1 to TRBJ2-1; 9 bases are a match to TRBD1. Germline V CDR1 and CDR2: WNHNN, SYGVQD (reference sequence). CDR3 length equals 16 residues. V lost 0 bases, J lost 15 bases, and 15 bases stayed unmatched. Here the CDR3 DNA reads TGCGCCAGCAGTGAGTCGACTCTGCGACCCGGGACAGGGCTGTTCTTC. Encoded protein: CASSESTLRPGTGLFF.

This sequence joins TRBV5-1 and TRBJ1-3; D might be TRBD1 (5 bases). CDR3 length: 15 amino acids. V gave up 2 bases and J gave up 0 bases, with 9 bases separating them. The germline V gene has CDR1 SGHRS and CDR2 YFSETQ. The CDR3 DNA reads as TGCGCCAGCAGCTTCGCTGGGGGCTCTGGAAACACCATATATTTT. The encoded protein is CASSFAGGSGNTIYF.

The chain uses TRBV12-3 or TRBV12-4 and TRBJ1-1; possibly TRBD1 for D (6 bases). The length of the CDR3 is 13 residues. V shed 6 bases and J shed 3 bases, with 11 bases lying between them. The DNA of the CDR3 is TGTGCCAGCAGCGGGACATCGTACACTGAAGCTTTCTTT. This translates into CASSGTSYTEAFF.